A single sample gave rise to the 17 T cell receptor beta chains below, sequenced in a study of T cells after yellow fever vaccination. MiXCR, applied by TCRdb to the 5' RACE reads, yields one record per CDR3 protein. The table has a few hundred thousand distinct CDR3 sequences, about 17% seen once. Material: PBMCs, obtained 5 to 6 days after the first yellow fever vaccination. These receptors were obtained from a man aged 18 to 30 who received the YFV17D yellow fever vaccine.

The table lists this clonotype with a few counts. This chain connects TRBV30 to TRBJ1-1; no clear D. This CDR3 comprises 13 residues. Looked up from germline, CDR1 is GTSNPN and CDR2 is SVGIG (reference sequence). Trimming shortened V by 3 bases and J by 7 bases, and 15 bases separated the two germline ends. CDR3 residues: CAWSPPGQIEAFF. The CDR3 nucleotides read TGTGCCTGGAGCCCCCCGGGCCAGATTGAAGCTTTCTTT. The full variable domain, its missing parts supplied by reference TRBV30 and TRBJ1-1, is SQTIHQWPATLVQPVGSPLSLECTVEGTSNPNLYWYRQAAGRGLQLLFYSVGIGQISSEVPQNLSASRPQDRQFILSSKKLLLSDSGFYLCAWSPPGQIEAFFGQGTRLTVV.

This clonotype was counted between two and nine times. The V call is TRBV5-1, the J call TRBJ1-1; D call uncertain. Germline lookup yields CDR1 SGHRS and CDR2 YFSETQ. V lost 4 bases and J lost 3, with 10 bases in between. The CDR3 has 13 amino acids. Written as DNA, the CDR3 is TGCGCCAGCAGCCAAGCCCCGCACACTGAAGCTTTCTTT. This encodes CASSQAPHTEAFF.

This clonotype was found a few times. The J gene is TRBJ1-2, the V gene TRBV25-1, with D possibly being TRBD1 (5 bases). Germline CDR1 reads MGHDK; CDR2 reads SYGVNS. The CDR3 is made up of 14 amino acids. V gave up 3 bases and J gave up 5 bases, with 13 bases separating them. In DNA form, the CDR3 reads TGTGCCAGCAGTGACACCGGGACTGATTATGGCTACACCTTC. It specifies CASSDTGTDYGYTF.

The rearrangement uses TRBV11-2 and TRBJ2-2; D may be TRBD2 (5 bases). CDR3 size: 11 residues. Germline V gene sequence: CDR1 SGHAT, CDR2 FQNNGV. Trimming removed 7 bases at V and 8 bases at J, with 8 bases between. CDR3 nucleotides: TGTGCCAGCACTCCGGGAGGGGAGCTGTTTTTT. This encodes CASTPGGELFF.

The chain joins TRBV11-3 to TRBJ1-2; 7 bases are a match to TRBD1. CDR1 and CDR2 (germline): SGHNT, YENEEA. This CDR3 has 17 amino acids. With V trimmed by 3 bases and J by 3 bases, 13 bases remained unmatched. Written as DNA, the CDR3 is TGTGCCAGCAGCTTGGATATACGGGACAGCAAAGACTATGGCTACACCTTC. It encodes CASSLDIRDSKDYGYTF.

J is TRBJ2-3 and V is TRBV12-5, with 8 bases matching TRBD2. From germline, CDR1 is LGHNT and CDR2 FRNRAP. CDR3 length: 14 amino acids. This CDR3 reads CAGGREVSTDTQYF. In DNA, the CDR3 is TGTGCGGGGGGGCGGGAGGTTAGCACAGATACGCAGTATTTT.

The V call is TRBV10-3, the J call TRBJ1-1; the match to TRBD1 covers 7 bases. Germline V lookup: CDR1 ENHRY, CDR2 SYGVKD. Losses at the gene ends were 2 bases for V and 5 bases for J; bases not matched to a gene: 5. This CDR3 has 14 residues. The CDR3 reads CAISETGAGTEAFF. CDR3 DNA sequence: TGTGCCATCAGTGAGACAGGGGCAGGGACTGAAGCTTTCTTT.

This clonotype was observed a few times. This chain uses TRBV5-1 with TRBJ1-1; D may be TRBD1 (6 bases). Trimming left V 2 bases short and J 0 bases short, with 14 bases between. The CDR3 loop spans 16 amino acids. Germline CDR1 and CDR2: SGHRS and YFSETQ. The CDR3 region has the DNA TGCGCCAGCAGCTTTACCCGACAGGACGTGAACACTGAAGCTTTCTTT. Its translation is CASSFTRQDVNTEAFF. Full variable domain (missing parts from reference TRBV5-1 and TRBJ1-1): KAGVTQTPRYLIKTRGQQVTLSCSPISGHRSVSWYQQTPGQGLQFLFEYFSETQRNKGNFPGRFSGRQFSNSRSEMNVSTLELGDSALYLCASSFTRQDVNTEAFFGQGTRLTVV.

Here the CDR3 DNA reads TGTGTAGCAGCCCGGGGTAGGGTTAATGGCTACACCTTC. This codes for CVAARGRVNGYTF. The J gene is TRBJ1-2, the V gene TRBV6-6; the D is unclear. Germline values: CDR1 MNHNY, CDR2 SVGAGI (reference sequence). The CDR3 contains 13 residues.

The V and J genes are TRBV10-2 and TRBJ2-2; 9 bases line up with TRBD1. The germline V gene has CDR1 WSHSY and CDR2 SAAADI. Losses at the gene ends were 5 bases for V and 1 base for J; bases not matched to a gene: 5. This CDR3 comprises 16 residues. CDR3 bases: TGCGCCAGCAGTAACCGGGACAGGGTGAACACCGGGGAGCTGTTTTTT. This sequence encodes CASSNRDRVNTGELFF.

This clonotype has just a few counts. Here the CDR3 reads CASSKGQGDEQFF. The CDR3 DNA follows: TGTGCCAGCAGCAAGGGACAGGGCGATGAGCAGTTCTTC. The chain is built from TRBV9 and TRBJ2-1, with 9 bases fitting TRBD1. The CDR3 consists of 13 residues. Germline V gene lookup returns CDR1 SGDLS and CDR2 YYNGEE. The trim removed 4 bases at V and 8 bases at J, leaving 4 bases unmatched.

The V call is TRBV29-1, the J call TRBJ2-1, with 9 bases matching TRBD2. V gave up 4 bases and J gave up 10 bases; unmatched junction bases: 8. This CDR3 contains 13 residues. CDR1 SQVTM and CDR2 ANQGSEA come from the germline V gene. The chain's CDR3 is CSVASGGSGEQFF. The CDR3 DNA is TGCAGCGTTGCGAGCGGGGGGTCAGGAGAGCAGTTCTTC.

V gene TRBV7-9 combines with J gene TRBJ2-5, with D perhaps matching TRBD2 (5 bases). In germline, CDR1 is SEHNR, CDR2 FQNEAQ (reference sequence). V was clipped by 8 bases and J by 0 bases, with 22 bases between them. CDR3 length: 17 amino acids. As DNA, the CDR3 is TGTGCCAGCCTACAACCGGGTGGCGGGCCATACCAAGAGACCCAGTACTTC. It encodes CASLQPGGGPYQETQYF.

The CDR3 sequence: CASSVRGGGVSEQYF. CDR3 sequence (DNA): TGTGCCAGCAGTGTAAGGGGTGGAGGGGTCAGCGAGCAGTACTTC. V gene TRBV12-3 or TRBV12-4 combines with J gene TRBJ2-7; TRBD2 might be the D (6 bases). Trimming shortened V by 5 bases and J by 6 bases, and 20 bases separated the two germline ends. This CDR3 is built from 15 residues.

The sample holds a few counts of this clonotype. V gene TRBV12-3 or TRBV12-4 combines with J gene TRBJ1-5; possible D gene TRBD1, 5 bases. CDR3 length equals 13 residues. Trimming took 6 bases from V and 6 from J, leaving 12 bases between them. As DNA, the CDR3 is TGTGCCAGCAGCGTAACCGGGGGTCAGCCCCAGCATTTT. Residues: CASSVTGGQPQHF.

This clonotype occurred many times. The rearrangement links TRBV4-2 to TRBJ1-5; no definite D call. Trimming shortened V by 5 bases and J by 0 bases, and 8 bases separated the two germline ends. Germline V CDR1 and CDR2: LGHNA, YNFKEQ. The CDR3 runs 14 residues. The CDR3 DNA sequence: TGTGCCAGCAGCTCTGACTCTAGCAATCAGCCCCAGCATTTT. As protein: CASSSDSSNQPQHF.

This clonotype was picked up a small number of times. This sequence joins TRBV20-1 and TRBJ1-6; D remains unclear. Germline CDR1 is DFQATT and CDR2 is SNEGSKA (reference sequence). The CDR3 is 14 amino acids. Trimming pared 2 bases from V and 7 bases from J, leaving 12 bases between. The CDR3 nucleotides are TGCAGTGCTAGATGGACGGACTACAATTCACCCCTCCACTTT. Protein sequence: CSARWTDYNSPLHF.